This record covers a single T cell receptor beta chain. TCRdb's table, derived via immunoSEQ multiplex PCR, lists solely in-frame clones and lacks some. The data show over 150,000 clones, roughly nine tenths seen once. This record belongs to a study of T cell responses to AZD1222 COVID-19 vaccine. There are 12 residues in the CDR3. Trimming at V came to 7 bases and at J to 13 bases, leaving 10 bases not matched to a gene. The genes are TRBV12-3 or TRBV12-4 and TRBJ2-1; 7 nucleotides agree with TRBD1. The TCR was taken from an adult in good health. The sample was peripheral blood, taken on day 0 of MenACWY control vaccination. In DNA, the CDR3 is TGTGCCAGCACGAGAACAGGGGTAATACAGTTCTTC. Its protein is CASTRTGVIQFF.